The 21 T cell receptor beta chains given below trace back to one sample, sequenced in a study of persistence of HIV-infected CD4 T cells. This was the immunoSEQ version 4 assay in survey mode. Some clones are missing from TCRdb's copy, which holds only in-frame ones; the method was immunoSEQ multiplex PCR. The sample comprises about 33,000 clones, 80% to 90% of which are singletons, and roughly 0.86% rests with the top ten. Cells were stimulated with CMV-infected fibroblast lysates at approximately 10 ug/mL. CD40L-negative CD69-negative CD45RO-high memory CD4+ T cells were sorted as populations depleted of antigen-responding cells. No antigen has been identified for these receptors. The sample consisted of CD4+ T cells sorted from PBMCs after approximately 19-hour stimulation, taken from a patient who received antiretroviral therapy. The receptors originated from an adult man with HIV who was CMV-seropositive.

The CDR3 sequence: CSVRTGETGANVLTF. The CDR3, as DNA: TGCAGCGTTCGGACAGGGGAAACTGGGGCCAACGTCCTGACTTTC. This chain links TRBV29-1 with TRBJ2-6; 9 bases match TRBD1. The CDR3 is made up of 15 amino acids. Germline trimming cut 5 bases from V and 2 bases from J; bases unmatched to any gene: 4. Germline loops: CDR1 SQVTM, CDR2 ANQGSEA.

The table lists this clone with a few counts. The chain uses TRBV10-2 and TRBJ2-1; D perhaps matches TRBD1 (5 bases). The germline V and J ends were trimmed by 6 bases and 9 bases, with 12 bases remaining between them. The germline CDR1 and CDR2 sequences are WSHSY and SAAADI. The CDR3 sequence is 12 residues long. DNA of the CDR3: TGCGCCAGCAGCCTTGCCAGGGCTGAGCAGTTCTTC. The encoded protein is CASSLARAEQFF.

This chain links TRBV28 with TRBJ1-5; TRBD1 might be the D (5 bases). The germline CDR1 and CDR2 sequences are MDHEN and SYDVKM. The CDR3 covers 13 residues. Trimming removed 3 bases from V and 6 bases from J, with 9 bases in between. The CDR3 nucleotides are TGTGCCAGCAGTTTCGACAGTGGTCAGCCCCAGCATTTT. Translation gives CASSFDSGQPQHF.

The chain carries TRBV6-6 and TRBJ2-3; D is unclear. V was cut by 6 bases and J by 5 bases, with 9 bases left in between. The germline V gene has CDR1 MNHNY and CDR2 SVGAGI (reference sequence). CDR3 size: 12 residues. For the CDR3, the DNA is TGTGCCAGCAGCCGGAGTGGAGATACGCAGTATTTT. Its translation is CASSRSGDTQYF.

The chain combines TRBV6-5 with TRBJ2-3; no definite D call. The CDR3 contains 14 residues. Trimming pared 4 bases from V and 3 bases from J, leaving 11 bases between. CDR1 and CDR2 from the germline V gene are MNHEY and SVGAGI. CDR3 sequence: CASSSPIGTDTQYF. The CDR3 nucleotides are TGTGCCAGCAGTTCCCCAATAGGGACAGATACGCAGTATTTT.

The table lists this clone with a few counts. The genes are TRBV29-1 and TRBJ1-2; D not certain. The CDR3 length is 13 residues. V was cut by 3 bases and J by 2 bases, with 10 bases left in between. CDR1 and CDR2 from the germline V gene are SQVTM and ANQGSEA. CDR3 protein: CSVEDSGNYGYTF. The CDR3 nucleotides are TGCAGCGTTGAGGATTCAGGAAACTATGGCTACACCTTC.

The chain couples TRBV28 to TRBJ1-5; D is undetermined. There are 14 residues in the CDR3. The ends were cut back, 6 bases at V and 2 bases at J, with 11 bases in the middle. CDR1 is MDHEN and CDR2 is SYDVKM in the germline V gene. The CDR3 here is CASSPGSGNQPQHF. The CDR3 DNA sequence: TGTGCCAGCAGCCCGGGTAGTGGCAATCAGCCCCAGCATTTT.

The V call is TRBV9, the J call TRBJ2-2, with 8 nucleotides matching TRBD2. CDR1 is SGDLS and CDR2 is YYNGEE in the germline V gene. Unmatched junction bases numbered 2, after V lost 0 bases and J lost 7 bases. This CDR3 has 14 residues. CDR3 nucleotides: TGTGCCAGCAGCGTAGCGGGGGGGCTCGGGGAGCTGTTTTTT. Translated, it gives CASSVAGGLGELFF.

The chain is built from TRBV6-1 and TRBJ2-1; the D is unclear. The CDR3 totals 11 residues. Trimming shortened V by 5 bases and J by 6 bases, and 5 bases separated the two germline ends. Germline values: CDR1 MNHNS, CDR2 SASEGT. For the CDR3, the DNA is TGTGCCAGCAGTTTTCTCAATGAGCAGTTCTTC. It encodes CASSFLNEQFF.

This clone was found a few times. V gene TRBV19 combines with J gene TRBJ1-3; TRBD1 matches 8 bases. Germline CDR1 is LNHDA and CDR2 is SQIVND (reference sequence). Trimming took 8 bases from V and 4 from J; bases not matched to a gene: 7. The CDR3 sequence is 14 residues long. CDR3 coding DNA: TGTGCCAGTGGATGGGGACAGGCGGGAAACACCATATATTTT. Translating it yields CASGWGQAGNTIYF.

The chain links TRBV7-2 to TRBJ1-2; TRBD1 matches at 8 bases. Unmatched junction bases numbered 9, after V lost 4 bases and J lost 8 bases. This CDR3 is 14 amino acids long. Germline loops: CDR1 SGHTA, CDR2 FQGNSA. The CDR3 DNA reads as TGTGCCAGCAGCTCCACGACAGGGGTGAAAGGCTACACCTTC. Amino acid sequence: CASSSTTGVKGYTF. The whole variable domain, filled in from reference TRBV7-2 and TRBJ1-2, reads GAGVSQSPSNKVTEKGKDVELRCDPISGHTALYWYRQSLGQGLEFLIYFQGNSAPDKSGLPSDRFSAERTGGSVSTLTIQRTQQEDSAVYLCASSSTTGVKGYTFGSGTRLTVV.

The chain combines TRBV7-2 with TRBJ1-6, with D possibly being TRBD1 (5 bases). Germline CDR1 and CDR2: SGHTA and FQGNSA. The CDR3 extends over 16 amino acids. Trimming left V 1 base short and J 1 base short, with 8 bases between. The CDR3 DNA reads as TGTGCCAGCAGCTTAGGTGGGGGTTCCTATAATTCACCCCTCCACTTT. It translates to CASSLGGGSYNSPLHF.

This clone turned up a few times. The J gene is TRBJ2-3, the V gene TRBV10-2; D is perhaps TRBD2 (6 bases). Germline V lookup: CDR1 WSHSY, CDR2 SAAADI. The CDR3 is made up of 17 amino acids. V was trimmed by 2 bases and J by 0 bases, leaving 15 bases between them. CDR3 nucleotide sequence: TGCGCCAGCAGTGAGACGACTAGGCTGTGGAGCACAGATACGCAGTATTTT. This encodes CASSETTRLWSTDTQYF.

This sequence joins TRBV28 and TRBJ1-3, with no clear D. Per the germline V gene, CDR1 is MDHEN and CDR2 is SYDVKM. The CDR3 runs 14 residues. V was trimmed by 5 bases and J by 1 base, leaving 9 bases between them. CDR3 DNA sequence: TGTGCCAGCAGTCTCGGGTCTTCTGGAAACACCATATATTTT. It encodes CASSLGSSGNTIYF.

The chain employs TRBV4-1 and TRBJ1-4; D might be TRBD1 (6 bases). V was cut by 3 bases and J by 5 bases, with 13 bases left in between. Per germline, CDR1 MGHRA and CDR2 YSYEKL. This CDR3 spans 15 amino acids. The CDR3 bases are TGCGCCAGCAGCCAGGAGTTTAGGGGGAATGAAAAACTGTTTTTT. Its translation: CASSQEFRGNEKLFF.

This clone appeared once. CDR3 protein: CASSQEAGVYTGELFF. DNA of the CDR3: TGTGCCAGCAGCCAAGAGGCAGGGGTGTACACCGGGGAGCTGTTTTTT. The J gene is TRBJ2-2, the V gene TRBV14; D possibly corresponds to TRBD1 (6 bases). V lost 0 bases to trimming and J lost 3 bases, with 11 bases between them. The CDR3 spans 16 residues. Germline CDR1 reads SGHDN; CDR2 reads FVKESK. The full variable domain, its missing parts supplied by reference TRBV14 and TRBJ2-2, is EAGVTQFPSHSVIEKGQTVTLRCDPISGHDNLYWYRRVMGKEIKFLLHFVKESKQDESGMPNNRFLAERTGGTYSTLKVQPAELEDSGVYFCASSQEAGVYTGELFFGEGSRLTVL.

This CDR3 is CASSDTGHETDTQYF. The CDR3 nucleotides read TGTGCCAGCAGCGATACCGGTCATGAAACAGATACGCAGTATTTT. The chain couples TRBV6-4 to TRBJ2-3; no firm D call. The V end was cut by 6 bases, the J end by 3 bases, with 16 bases between. Germline V CDR1 and CDR2: MRHNA, SNTAGT. The CDR3 sequence is 15 residues long.

The chain recombines TRBV10-3 with TRBJ2-2; weak D call: TRBD2 (6 bases). V lost 0 bases, J lost 3 bases, and 11 bases lay in between. The CDR3 extends over 16 amino acids. Germline V gene sequence: CDR1 ENHRY, CDR2 SYGVKD. The CDR3 DNA reads TGTGCCATCAGTGAGTCGTTGCGGGGAGACACCGGGGAGCTGTTTTTT. It encodes CAISESLRGDTGELFF.

This clone was observed a handful of times. This chain joins TRBV28 and TRBJ2-2; tentative D call: TRBD2 (6 bases). The CDR3 runs 15 residues. The V and J ends lost 2 bases and 4 bases respectively, with 11 bases between them. Germline V gene data show CDR1 as MDHEN and CDR2 as SYDVKM. The CDR3 DNA sequence: TGTGCCAGCAGTTTACTGGCCGGGGGCACCGGGGAGCTGTTTTTT. Residues: CASSLLAGGTGELFF.

This sequence joins TRBV30 and TRBJ1-5, with D perhaps matching TRBD1 (5 bases). Deletions cut 1 base from V and 5 bases from J, with 9 bases between. The CDR3 totals 13 residues. CDR1 GTSNPN and CDR2 SVGIG come from the germline V gene (reference sequence). The CDR3 region is CAWSGTGHQPQHF. The CDR3 DNA follows: TGTGCCTGGAGTGGAACAGGCCATCAGCCCCAGCATTTT.

The chain recombines TRBV20-1 with TRBJ2-7; perhaps TRBD1 as D (5 bases). V lost 6 bases and J 5 bases, leaving 20 bases between the germline ends. The CDR3 covers 14 residues. The germline V gene encodes CDR1 DFQATT and CDR2 SNEGSKA (reference sequence). The CDR3 region has the DNA TGCAGTGCGAGTTATGTCAGGGTCGGTAACGAGCAGTACTTC. Translating gives CSASYVRVGNEQYF.